These 20 T cell receptor beta chains share one sample of origin, sequenced in a study of cytomegalovirus exposure and HLA in healthy donors. Generated by immunoSEQ multiplex PCR, the TCRdb table keeps only in-frame clones and is missing some. Among under 250,000 clones listed, more than 75% were seen once. The sequenced sample consisted of PBMCs. All receptors come from a man younger than 35 in good health and CMV-seropositive.

The gene calls are TRBV6-5 and TRBJ1-2, with 8 bases fitting TRBD1. Looked up from germline, CDR1 is MNHEY and CDR2 is SVGAGI. Trimming took 6 bases from V and 1 from J; bases not matched to a gene: 4. The CDR3 sequence is 14 residues long. CDR3 in DNA: TGTGCCAGCAGGCCGGGACAGGATAACTATGGCTACACCTTC. Encoded protein: CASRPGQDNYGYTF.

The rearrangement links TRBV9 to TRBJ2-1, with D tentatively TRBD1 or TRBD2 (6 bases each). The V gene's germline CDR1 is SGDLS and CDR2 YYNGEE. The CDR3 is 15 amino acids. V lost 4 bases to trimming and J lost 10 bases, with 21 bases between them. The CDR3 DNA reads as TGTGCCAGCAGCTTGGGACTTGAGGGGGGTTTGGAGCAGTTCTTC. Protein sequence: CASSLGLEGGLEQFF.

This CDR3 is CASSLAGQAYGYTF. The CDR3 DNA follows: TGCGCCAGCAGCTTGGCGGGACAGGCCTATGGCTACACCTTC. The chain carries TRBV5-1 and TRBJ1-2, with 8 bases that match TRBD1. V dropped 0 bases and J dropped 4; count of bases not matched to a gene: 2. The CDR3 totals 14 residues. Germline assignment: CDR1 SGHRS and CDR2 YFSETQ.

V is TRBV2 and J is TRBJ2-6; D unclear. Germline V lookup: CDR1 SNHLY, CDR2 FYNNEI. Between the trimmed V and J ends, which lost 2 bases and 3 bases, there was a span of 17 bases. The CDR3 has 18 residues. The CDR3 region has the DNA TGTGCCAGCAGTGAAATGTTAAGTATCTCAGGTGGGGCCAACGTCCTGACTTTC. It yields the protein CASSEMLSISGGANVLTF.

V is TRBV18 and J is TRBJ1-5; D gene ambiguous. Trimming removed 2 bases from V and 7 bases from J, with 9 bases in between. The CDR3 extends over 13 amino acids. Germline-derived CDR1 and CDR2 are KGHSH and LQKENI. CDR3 DNA sequence: TGTGCCAGCTCACCAAGTAGGGAACAGCCCCAGCATTTT. This codes for CASSPSREQPQHF.

The rearrangement joins TRBV5-6 to TRBJ2-5; D possibly corresponds to TRBD1 (6 bases). This CDR3 is 14 amino acids long. Looked up from germline, CDR1 is SGHDT and CDR2 is YYEEEE. V was clipped by 0 bases and J by 1 base, with 7 bases between them. CDR3 protein: CASSLGQAQETQYF. In DNA, the CDR3 is TGTGCCAGCAGCTTGGGACAGGCCCAAGAGACCCAGTACTTC.

The CDR3 region has the DNA TGTGCCTGGAGTGTCTGGGAGGGTAGATACGAGCAGTACTTC. It codes for CAWSVWEGRYEQYF. V gene TRBV30 combines with J gene TRBJ2-7, with TRBD2 matching 7 bases. V gave up 0 bases and J gave up 4 bases; unmatched junction bases: 6. Germline V lookup: CDR1 GTSNPN, CDR2 SVGIG (reference sequence). The CDR3 runs to 14 residues.

This chain joins TRBV18 and TRBJ2-3, with D uncertain. Trimming took off 1 base at V and 6 bases at J, with 8 bases between the two ends. This CDR3 has 13 residues. Germline lookup yields CDR1 KGHSH and CDR2 LQKENI. CDR3 nucleotides: TGTGCCAGCTCACCACGACTTAGGGATACGCAGTATTTT. This translates into CASSPRLRDTQYF.

The V call is TRBV23-1, the J call TRBJ1-5; perhaps TRBD1 as D (6 bases). TRBV23-1 has ORF status, its function being uncertain. V gave up 4 bases and J gave up 3 bases, with 22 bases separating them. The CDR3 sequence is 18 residues long. The CDR3 region is CASSPEGSEQGPNQPQHF. In nucleotides, the CDR3 is TGCGCCAGCAGTCCAGAAGGCTCAGAACAGGGCCCCAATCAGCCCCAGCATTTT.

J is TRBJ2-7 and V is TRBV5-6; tentatively, D is TRBD1 (5 bases). The V and J ends lost 0 bases and 2 bases respectively, with 6 bases between them. Per germline, CDR1 SGHDT and CDR2 YYEEEE. This CDR3 region has 13 residues. The CDR3 DNA is TGTGCCAGCAGCTTGGACAGGACCTACGAGCAGTACTTC. Translating it yields CASSLDRTYEQYF.

V usage is TRBV28 and J usage is TRBJ1-2; 9 nucleotides agree with TRBD1. The CDR3 loop spans 15 amino acids. Per germline, CDR1 MDHEN and CDR2 SYDVKM. With 4 bases clipped from V and 3 bases from J, the junction kept 6 bases outside the gene matches. The CDR3 DNA reads TGTGCCAGCAGTTCCGGGACAGGGAATTACTATGGCTACACCTTC. This translates into CASSSGTGNYYGYTF.

The V and J genes are TRBV19 and TRBJ2-1; 9 bases match TRBD2. V lost 8 bases, J lost 7 bases, and 12 bases stayed unmatched. This CDR3 has 15 amino acids. Germline V gene sequence: CDR1 LNHDA, CDR2 SQIVND (reference sequence). CDR3 sequence: CASSGTSTMGNEQFF. The CDR3 DNA sequence: TGTGCCAGTTCCGGGACTAGCACCATGGGGAATGAGCAGTTCTTC.

This sequence joins TRBV6-6 and TRBJ2-7, with a weak D call TRBD1 (6 bases). The V end was cut by 5 bases, the J end by 0 bases, with 14 bases between. This CDR3 spans 15 amino acids. CDR1 and CDR2 from the germline V gene are MNHNY and SVGAGI (reference sequence). CDR3 in DNA: TGTGCCAGCAGTCCGACCGGGACAACCTCCTACGAGCAGTACTTC. Translation: CASSPTGTTSYEQYF.

CDR3 in amino acids: CASSGVGEAFF. In nucleotides, the CDR3 is TGCGCCAGCAGCGGGGTAGGTGAAGCTTTCTTT. V usage is TRBV5-1 and J usage is TRBJ1-1; no clear D. The CDR3 spans 11 residues. Trimming left V 4 bases short and J 7 bases short, with 8 bases between. Germline V CDR1 and CDR2: SGHRS, YFSETQ.

This clone has more than one count but fewer than ten. The rearrangement uses TRBV6-1 and TRBJ1-2; D not resolved. The CDR3 loop spans 11 amino acids. CDR1 MNHNS and CDR2 SASEGT come from the germline V gene. The CDR3 sequence is CAARPNYGYTF. In DNA form, the CDR3 reads TGTGCAGCTCGCCCTAACTATGGCTACACCTTC.

V usage is TRBV6-1 and J usage is TRBJ2-5; 9 positions match TRBD1. The CDR3 runs 15 residues. In germline, CDR1 is MNHNS, CDR2 SASEGT. The V segment lost 1 base and the J segment 3 bases; nucleotides outside the gene matches: 3. The CDR3 is CASSEDRGREETQYF. CDR3 nucleotides: TGTGCCAGCAGTGAAGACAGGGGGCGAGAAGAGACCCAGTACTTC.

The chain employs TRBV27 and TRBJ1-1; a possible D gene is TRBD1 (5 bases). CDR1 and CDR2 (germline): MNHEY, SMNVEV (reference sequence). The V and J ends lost 3 bases and 5 bases respectively, with 10 bases between them. The CDR3 spans 13 residues. CDR3 coding DNA: TGTGCCAGCAGTTTCCGGTGGGGGACTGAAGCTTTCTTT. Protein sequence: CASSFRWGTEAFF.

The genes are TRBV10-1 and TRBJ2-6; tentatively, D is TRBD2 (5 bases). Germline-derived CDR1 and CDR2 are WNHNN and SYGVQD (reference sequence). This CDR3 spans 16 amino acids. V lost 4 bases and J lost 0, with 10 bases in between. The CDR3 region has the DNA TGCGCCAGCAGTGGCTCGGGATCCTCTGGGGCCAACGTCCTGACTTTC. Translated, it gives CASSGSGSSGANVLTF.

The chain uses TRBV15 and TRBJ2-1; 7 bases align to TRBD1. There are 15 residues in the CDR3. V lost 3 bases, J lost 8 bases, and 10 bases stayed unmatched. Per germline, CDR1 LNHNV and CDR2 YYDKDF (reference sequence). The CDR3, as DNA: TGTGCCACCAGCAGGACCGGGACCCAGGGGGATGAGCAGTTCTTC. This gives the protein CATSRTGTQGDEQFF.

The chain couples TRBV18 to TRBJ1-1; the D is unclear. V lost 4 bases, J lost 3 bases, and 12 bases lay in between. Germline CDR1 KGHSH, CDR2 LQKENI. The CDR3 consists of 14 residues. For the CDR3, the DNA is TGTGCCAGCTCACACTCTAGTTCCTACACTGAAGCTTTCTTT. Its translation: CASSHSSSYTEAFF.